The entry below describes one T cell receptor beta chain. Antigen: not known. The TCRbeta library incorporated unique molecular identifiers. TCRdb processed the PCR reads anew with MiXCR; each CDR3 protein has one entry. This sample has about 1,000,000 distinct CDR3 sequences, with about 29% found just once. The record originates from a study of T-cell reconstitution after alpha-beta-depleted transplantation in children. Whole-study results and caveats: Expanded clones from the graft, numbering several hundred, reportedly supplied alpha-beta T cells about two months after transplant. Once a year had passed after transplant, T-cell counts and diversity came mostly from newly produced T cells.

Germline values: CDR1 SQVTM, CDR2 ANQGSEA. CDR3 size: 13 residues. Trimming stripped 6 bases from V and 10 bases from J, with 18 bases between. The chain combines TRBV29-1 with TRBJ2-2, with a tentative D call TRBD2 (6 bases). The receptor was isolated from a boy in the first two years of life who had a stem cell transplant for SCID, so the T cells may come from the graft donor. The specimen comprised PBMCs, mostly from graft donor cells, sampled 360 days after TCRalphabeta/CD19-depleted stem cell transplant. The CDR3 sequence is CSVGFRRGEELFF. Written as DNA, the CDR3 is TGCAGCGTCGGGTTCAGGAGGGGTGAGGAGCTGTTTTTT.